This T cell receptor (beta chain) was captured by sequencing in a study of PD-1 blockade in classical Hodgkin lymphoma. Points on this clone: The antigen remains unidentified.

Study-wide findings and caveats: CD4+ TCR diversity rose significantly by C4D1, and CD8+ TCR diversity did not. Lower baseline TCR diversity was reported for newly diagnosed patients than for healthy donors.

Relapses following autologous stem cell transplantation were seen in all patients, with brentuximab vedotin exposure varying. Researchers report purifying CD4+ T cells from thawed PBMCs by magnetic negative selection. Measured with immunoSEQ multiplex PCR; TCRdb has only the in-frame clones, and not every one. The sample has nearly 25,000 clones, less than 90% seen once. The receptor was derived from a human donor with classical Hodgkin lymphoma. The starting material was CD4+ T cells from blood, obtained at baseline.

In DNA, the CDR3 is TGCGCCAGCAGCCCTACCTTGGAAAAACTGTTTTTT. It is translated as CASSPTLEKLFF. The V gene is TRBV4-1, the J gene TRBJ1-4; D gene uncertain. The CDR3 length is 12 residues. The germline V gene encodes CDR1 MGHRA and CDR2 YSYEKL. V was trimmed by 4 bases and J by 8 bases, leaving 8 bases between them.